What follows is one TCR beta chain and its context. Its cognate antigen is unknown. Trimming pared 4 bases from V and 6 bases from J, leaving 20 bases between. The CDR3 covers 16 residues. The V gene's germline CDR1 is SGHRS and CDR2 YFSETQ. The data were taken from a study of cytomegalovirus exposure and HLA in healthy donors. Study-level results: Most TCR sequences showed up rarely, but some public TCRs showed up in many donors. Donors were assumed by presence/absence analyses to have roughly uniform sequencing depth.

At sampling all donors were nominally healthy, likely with unrecorded immune exposures. This PCR relied on a set of 60 Vbeta primers and 13 Jbeta primers. Produced via immunoSEQ multiplex PCR; TCRdb's table is partial and in-frame only. The data show around 190,000 clones, about three quarters seen once. V and J are TRBV5-1 and TRBJ2-1; tentative D call: TRBD2 (5 bases). The sequenced material came from PBMCs. This receptor was identified in a man aged 35 to 55 in good health and CMV-seronegative. Written as DNA, the CDR3 is TGCGCCAGCAGCCTGGGTGGGAGAGGCAGTGGCAATGAGCAGTTCTTC. It translates to CASSLGGRGSGNEQFF.